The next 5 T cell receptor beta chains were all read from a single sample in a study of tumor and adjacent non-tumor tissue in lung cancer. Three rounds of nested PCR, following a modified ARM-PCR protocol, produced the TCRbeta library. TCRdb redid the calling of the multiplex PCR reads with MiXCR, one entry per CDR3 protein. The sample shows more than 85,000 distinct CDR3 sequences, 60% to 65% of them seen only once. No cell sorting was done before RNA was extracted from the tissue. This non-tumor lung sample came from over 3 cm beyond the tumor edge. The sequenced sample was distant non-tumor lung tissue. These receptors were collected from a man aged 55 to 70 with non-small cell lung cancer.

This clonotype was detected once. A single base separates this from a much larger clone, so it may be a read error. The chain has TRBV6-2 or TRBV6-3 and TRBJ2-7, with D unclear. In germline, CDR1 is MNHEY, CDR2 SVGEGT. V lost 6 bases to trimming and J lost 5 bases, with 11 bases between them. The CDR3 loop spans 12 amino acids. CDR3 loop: CASSLRVDEQYF. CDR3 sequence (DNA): TGTGCCAGCAGCCTTAGGGTGGACGAGCAGTACTTC.

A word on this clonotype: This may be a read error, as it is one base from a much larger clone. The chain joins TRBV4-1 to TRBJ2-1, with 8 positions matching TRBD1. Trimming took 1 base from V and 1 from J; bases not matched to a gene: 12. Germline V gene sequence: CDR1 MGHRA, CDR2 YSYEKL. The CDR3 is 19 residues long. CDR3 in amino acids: CASSQAESFTGGSYNEQFF. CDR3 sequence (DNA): TGCGCCAGCAGCCAAGCCGAAAGCTTCACAGGGGGTTCCTACAATGAGCAGTTCTTC.

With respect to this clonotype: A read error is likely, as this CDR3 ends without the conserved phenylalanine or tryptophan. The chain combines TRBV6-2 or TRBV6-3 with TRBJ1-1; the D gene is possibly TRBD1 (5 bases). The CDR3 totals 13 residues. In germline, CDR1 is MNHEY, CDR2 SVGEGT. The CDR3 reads CACSSGETTEAFL. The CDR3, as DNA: TGTGCCTGCAGTTCGGGGGAAACCACTGAAGCTTTCTTG.

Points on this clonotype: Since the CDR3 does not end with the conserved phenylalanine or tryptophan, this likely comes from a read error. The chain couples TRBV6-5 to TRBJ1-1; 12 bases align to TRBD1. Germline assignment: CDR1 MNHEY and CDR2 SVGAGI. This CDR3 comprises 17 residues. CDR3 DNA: TGTGCCAACAGTTTAGCGGGGACAGGGGGCGCGCGCACTGAGGCTTTCATT. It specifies CANSLAGTGGARTEAFI.

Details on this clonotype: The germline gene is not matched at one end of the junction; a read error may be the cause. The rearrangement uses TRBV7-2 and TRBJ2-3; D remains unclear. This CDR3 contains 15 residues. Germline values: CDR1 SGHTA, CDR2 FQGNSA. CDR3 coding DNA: TGTGCCAGCAGCTTATCTTGGCTTTCCACAGATATGCAGTATTTT. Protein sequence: CASSLSWLSTDMQYF.